This T cell receptor (beta chain) originates from a study of blood T cell repertoires in COVID-19. For the study at large: Spain, Italy and the United States supplied samples that represented acute and convalescent COVID-19.

Germline CDR1 is SGHTA and CDR2 is FQGNSA. V trimming: 6 bases; J trimming: 7 bases; junction bases outside the gene matches: 8. The CDR3 is 15 residues long. The authors' processing: Reference gene primer amplification gave estimated nucleated cell counts. Clones were sequenced by immunoSEQ multiplex PCR, and TCRdb holds only the in-frame ones, with some missing. The D gene and trimming were derived from the DNA, and the V and J assignments and clone size from that table. The table shows roughly 340,000 clones, with about 90% occurring only once. The TCR comes from a woman between 18 and 29 years old who had recovered from COVID-19. The sample taken for sequencing was peripheral blood. The chain recombines TRBV7-2 with TRBJ1-4; TRBD1 matches at 10 bases. CDR3 loop: CASSRTGGFSEKLFF. CDR3 DNA: TGTGCCAGCAGTAGGACAGGGGGGTTTAGTGAAAAACTGTTTTTT.